A single sample is the source of the 14 T cell receptor beta chains below, sequenced in a study of shared clonotypes between healthy human individuals. TCRdb keeps only in-frame clones here, not all; method: immunoSEQ multiplex PCR. Of about 1.1 million clones in the sample, around 78% were seen once. Material for sequencing was memory CD4+ T cells from PBMCs. The subset was: CD45RA-negative fraction. The origin of the receptors is a man between 18 and 29 years old in good health. Some clones in this sample may be carry-over from other donors' samples.

This clone was counted between two and nine times. Other DNA sequences within the sample encode an identical CDR3. This rearrangement joins TRBV29-1 to TRBJ2-1; D remains unclear. This CDR3 is 12 amino acids long. The V end was cut by 4 bases, the J end by 3 bases, with 7 bases between. The germline gives CDR1 SQVTM, CDR2 ANQGSEA. CDR3 nucleotides: TGCAGCGTTGTTTTCAGCTACAATGAGCAGTTCTTC. It specifies CSVVFSYNEQFF.

For this clone: The same CDR3 is also encoded by other DNA sequences in this sample. CDR3 in amino acids: CASRETGPYEQYF. The CDR3 bases are TGTGCCAGCAGAGAGACAGGACCCTACGAGCAGTACTTC. The chain couples TRBV6-1 to TRBJ2-7; perhaps TRBD1 as D (6 bases). V lost 6 bases to trimming and J lost 2 bases, with 11 bases between them. Germline-derived CDR1 and CDR2 are MNHNS and SASEGT. The CDR3 runs to 13 residues.

The V call is TRBV5-1, the J call TRBJ1-1; D may be TRBD1 (5 bases). This CDR3 spans 13 amino acids. Germline-derived CDR1 and CDR2 are SGHRS and YFSETQ. V lost 5 bases and J 3 bases, leaving 11 bases between the germline ends. The CDR3 bases are TGCGCCAGCAGGTCCCAGACAGACACTGAAGCTTTCTTT. Protein: CASRSQTDTEAFF.

With regard to this clone: This same CDR3 is encoded by further DNA sequences in the sample. The chain recombines TRBV5-1 with TRBJ2-3, with D uncertain. In germline, CDR1 is SGHRS, CDR2 YFSETQ. The ends were cut back, 0 bases at V and 4 bases at J, with 9 bases in the middle. The CDR3 is 14 amino acids. This CDR3 reads CASSLGGLADTQYF. The DNA of the CDR3 is TGCGCCAGCAGCTTGGGAGGTCTCGCAGATACGCAGTATTTT.

The V gene is TRBV5-1, the J gene TRBJ1-1; D call uncertain. The V end was cut by 4 bases, the J end by 1 base, with 14 bases between. The CDR3 extends over 15 amino acids. Germline V lookup: CDR1 SGHRS, CDR2 YFSETQ. CDR3 residues: CASSLGEGRNTEAFF. CDR3 DNA sequence: TGCGCCAGCAGCCTCGGCGAGGGTCGGAACACTGAAGCTTTCTTT.

This chain uses TRBV29-1 with TRBJ2-7, with 7 bases identical to TRBD2. Germline V gene lookup returns CDR1 SQVTM and CDR2 ANQGSEA. This CDR3 contains 14 residues. V shed 5 bases and J 7 bases; nucleotides not matched to a gene: 14. The CDR3 loop reads CSVRQVGGPGEQYF. The CDR3 bases are TGCAGCGTTCGCCAAGTGGGAGGGCCTGGGGAGCAGTACTTC.

This clone was counted a single time. The chain has TRBV18 and TRBJ2-7; the D gene is possibly TRBD2 (5 bases). This CDR3 comprises 13 residues. Trimming removed 6 bases from V and 3 bases from J, with 12 bases in between. Looked up from germline, CDR1 is KGHSH and CDR2 is LQKENI. The CDR3 sequence: CASSLGRDYEQYF. CDR3 DNA sequence: TGTGCCAGCTCCCTTGGACGGGACTACGAGCAGTACTTC.

The rearrangement uses TRBV4-3 and TRBJ2-7, with 11 bases identical to TRBD1. The CDR3 is made up of 15 amino acids. The V gene end was trimmed by 2 bases and the J gene end by 7 bases; junction bases not matched to a gene: 7. CDR1 and CDR2 from the germline V gene are LGHNA and YSLEER. CDR3 DNA sequence: TGCGCCAGCAGCCAACACGGACAGGGGGCTCTAGAGCAGTACTTC. This translates into CASSQHGQGALEQYF.

This clone has just a few counts. This chain links TRBV5-4 with TRBJ2-3, with 10 bases aligning to TRBD2. The J segment lost 2 bases and the V segment lost 4 bases, leaving 13 bases of the junction unmatched. CDR3 size: 18 residues. The germline CDR1 and CDR2 sequences are SGHNT and YYREEE (reference sequence). The CDR3 DNA is TGTGCCAGCAGCCGGGGGCTAGCGGGAGTTCTCCTCACAGATACGCAGTATTTT. Translated, it gives CASSRGLAGVLLTDTQYF. Combining the CDR3 with reference TRBV5-4 and TRBJ2-3 gives the whole variable domain ETGVTQSPTHLIKTRGQQVTLRCSSQSGHNTVSWYQQALGQGPQFIFQYYREEENGRGNFPPRFSGLQFPNYSSELNVNALELDDSALYLCASSRGLAGVLLTDTQYFGPGTRLTVL.

The V gene is TRBV28, the J gene TRBJ1-1; D is perhaps TRBD1 (5 bases). Trimming removed 4 bases at V and 1 base at J, with 10 bases between. Germline V gives CDR1 MDHEN, CDR2 SYDVKM. This CDR3 has 14 residues. CDR3 DNA: TGTGCCAGCAGTTCCGGGACCCGGAACACTGAAGCTTTCTTT. It encodes CASSSGTRNTEAFF. The variable domain in full, completed from reference TRBV28 and TRBJ1-1, reads DVKVTQSSRYLVKRTGEKVFLECVQDMDHENMFWYRQDPGLGLRLIYFSYDVKMKEKGDIPEGYSVSREKKERFSLILESASTNQTSMYLCASSSGTRNTEAFFGQGTRLTVV.

This clone occurred a few times. The chain combines TRBV11-2 with TRBJ1-2; D is unresolved. The germline V gene encodes CDR1 SGHAT and CDR2 FQNNGV. Trimming removed 2 bases from V and 4 bases from J, with 11 bases in between. The CDR3 spans 14 residues. The CDR3, as DNA: TGTGCCAGCAGCTTAAATCGGTTGGGCTATGGCTACACCTTC. Translated: CASSLNRLGYGYTF.

This rearrangement joins TRBV27 to TRBJ2-7, with D possibly matching TRBD1 (7 bases). Germline V gene lookup returns CDR1 MNHEY and CDR2 SMNVEV (reference sequence). CDR3 size: 16 residues. V was shortened by 4 bases and J by 2 bases, with 18 bases between the two germline ends. This CDR3 is CASSSKGGQGAYEQYF. CDR3 DNA sequence: TGTGCCAGCAGTTCAAAGGGGGGCCAGGGGGCCTACGAGCAGTACTTC.

The chain has TRBV7-2 and TRBJ1-3, with no clear D. There are 15 residues in the CDR3. Trimming took 3 bases from V and 0 from J, leaving 9 bases between them. Germline V lookup: CDR1 SGHTA, CDR2 FQGNSA. CDR3 sequence reads: CASSFSKPSGNTIYF. The CDR3 DNA is TGTGCCAGCAGCTTCTCAAAACCCTCTGGAAACACCATATATTTT.

The chain combines TRBV5-1 with TRBJ1-5; no clear D. The CDR3 totals 15 residues. The V gene lost 0 bases and the J gene lost 4 bases, with 11 bases spanning the gap. From germline, CDR1 is SGHRS and CDR2 YFSETQ. The CDR3 here is CASSLAGPGNQPQHF. CDR3 bases: TGCGCCAGCAGCTTGGCCGGCCCGGGGAATCAGCCCCAGCATTTT.